A selection of T cell receptor beta chains follows, all from one sample in a study of technical replicates of blood from a few donors. Measured with immunoSEQ multiplex PCR; TCRdb has only the in-frame clones, and not every one. This repertoire shows more than 65,000 clones, about nine tenths found once; its top ten account for approximately 0.34%. The source material was T cells isolated from PBMCs. The receptor set was obtained from a human donor in good health. Some clones in this sample may be carry-over from other donors' samples. Both conserved end residues are part of each CDR3. The D gene is left open where the match is weak. A clone size is listed for some rows: how often the clone was seen (once, few, many), or a class if it is expanded.

abundance	j_gene	v_gene	d_gene	CDR3nt	CDR3aa
.	TRBJ2-4	TRBV10-2	.	TGCGCCAGCAGTGCAGACATAGCCAAAAACATTCAGTACTTC	CASSADIAKNIQYF
.	TRBJ2-3	TRBV6-5	TRBD2	TGTGCCAGCAGTTGGGCTAGCGGGAGCACAGATACGCAGTATTTT	CASSWASGSTDTQYF
.	TRBJ1-1	TRBV4-2	.	TGTGCCAGCAGCCAACAGGGGCGAACTGAAGCTTTCTTT	CASSQQGRTEAFF
.	TRBJ2-2	TRBV27	TRBD1	TGTGCCAGCAGTTTAGAGGCAGGGGGCGCGTTCGGGGAGCTGTTTTTT	CASSLEAGGAFGELFF
.	TRBJ2-1	TRBV10-3	.	TGTGCCATCAGTGAGTCTAGCGGCTTTCCCTACAATGAGCAGTTCTTC	CAISESSGFPYNEQFF
.	TRBJ2-5	TRBV27	.	TGTGCCAGCAGTGGGGGGTACCAAGAGACCCAGTACTTC	CASSGGYQETQYF
.	TRBJ2-5	TRBV4-1	.	TGCGCCAGCAGCCACGAGGGGGGGGCCCCAAAGACCCAGTACTTC	CASSHEGGAPKTQYF
.	TRBJ1-2	TRBV9	.	TGTGCCAGCAGCGTAGCGGTGGACTATGGCTACACCTTC	CASSVAVDYGYTF
.	TRBJ2-1	TRBV18	TRBD2	TGTGCCAGCTCACCACGGGCTAAGCTAGCGGGAAATGGGTACAATGAGCAGTTCTTC	CASSPRAKLAGNGYNEQFF
.	TRBJ1-1	TRBV11-3	.	TGTGCCAGCAGCGCAAAAAACAGGGATCCGGGTCAAGCTTTCTTT	CASSAKNRDPGQAFF
.	TRBJ2-7	TRBV19	.	TGTGCCAGTAGGAGAGACAGATCTGCCTCCTACGAGCAGTACTTC	CASRRDRSASYEQYF
.	TRBJ2-1	TRBV2	.	TGTGCCAGCAGTCTAGATAATGAGCAGTTCTTC	CASSLDNEQFF
few	TRBJ1-6	TRBV2	.	TGTGCCAGCATGGGGGAGGGAGGAAGAAGTTCACCCCTCCACTTT	CASMGEGGRSSPLHF
.	TRBJ1-6	TRBV7-9	TRBD1	TGTGCCAGCAGCCCGCGACAGGGGACATACTCCTATAATTCACCCCTCCACTTT	CASSPRQGTYSYNSPLHF
.	TRBJ2-6	TRBV29-1	TRBD1	TGCAGCGTTGCAAACAGGGGATCAGGGGCCAACGTCCTGACTTTC	CSVANRGSGANVLTF
.	TRBJ2-2	TRBV5-6	TRBD2	TGTGCCAGCAGCTTGCGACTAGCGGGGAACACCGGGGAGCTGTTTTTT	CASSLRLAGNTGELFF
.	TRBJ1-1	TRBV11-3	TRBD1	TGTGCCAGCAGCTTAGGGGGACAGGGATACACTGAAGCTTTCTTT	CASSLGGQGYTEAFF
.	TRBJ2-1	TRBV7-3	TRBD1	TGTGCCAGCAGCCCACTCGGGACAGGGTCCGGGTTGATAGGCGATGAGCAGTTCTTC	CASSPLGTGSGLIGDEQFF
few	TRBJ1-1	TRBV18	.	TGTGCCAGCTCCACTATGAACACTGAAGCTTTCTTT	CASSTMNTEAFF
.	TRBJ1-2	TRBV28	.	TGTGCCAGCAGTTCCGGGACGACTAGCTTCGATGGCTACACCTTC	CASSSGTTSFDGYTF
.	TRBJ1-2	TRBV29-1	TRBD1	TGCAGCGTTGAAGGTCGGCAGGGGGCCCACTATGGCTACACCTTC	CSVEGRQGAHYGYTF
.	TRBJ1-1	TRBV7-9	.	TGTGCCAGCAGCCCAAATGAAGCTTTCTTT	CASSPNEAFF
.	TRBJ2-7	TRBV6-5	.	TGTGCCAGCAAGTCTCAGGGTCCGCTTTCAGACGAGCAGTACTTC	CASKSQGPLSDEQYF
.	TRBJ2-1	TRBV9	TRBD2	TGTGCCAGCAGCGTTGGACTAGCGAATGAGCAGTTCTTC	CASSVGLANEQFF
.	TRBJ2-3	TRBV7-2	.	TGTGCCAGCAGCTCAGAGGGAACGGATACGCAGTATTTT	CASSSEGTDTQYF
.	TRBJ1-2	TRBV5-1	TRBD1	TGCGCCAGCAGCTACGAGACAGGGGGCTTTCGGAGCTACACCTTC	CASSYETGGFRSYTF
.	TRBJ2-7	TRBV7-2	TRBD1	TGTGCCAGCAGCGGGTCCGGGACAGGGGGTTATCCGTACGAGCAGTACTTC	CASSGSGTGGYPYEQYF
.	TRBJ1-5	TRBV28	.	TGTGCCAGCAGCCAAGAGGGGGAACAGCCCCAGCATTTT	CASSQEGEQPQHF
.	TRBJ2-2	TRBV29-1	.	TGCAGCGTTGAAGAGGGCACTAGTGGCTCCGGGGAGCTGTTTTTT	CSVEEGTSGSGELFF
.	TRBJ2-3	TRBV2	TRBD2	TGTGCCATCCCTGAAGGCGGGGGGCAAGGCACAGATACGCAGTATTTT	CAIPEGGGQGTDTQYF
once	TRBJ1-2	TRBV27	TRBD1	TGTGCCAGCAGTTTAAAGGGGTCCCGGACAGGTGGCTACACCTTC	CASSLKGSRTGGYTF
.	TRBJ2-1	TRBV7-2	.	TGTGCCAGCAGCCGCAACCCTCCGGAGGAGCAGTTCTTC	CASSRNPPEEQFF
once	TRBJ1-1	TRBV5-4	TRBD1	TGTGCCAGCAGCTTGGCAGGGGGCAACACTGAAGCTTTCTTT	CASSLAGGNTEAFF
.	TRBJ1-4	TRBV5-4	.	TGTGCCAGCAGCCCGGGGGGCCTAAGTGAAAAACTGTTTTTT	CASSPGGLSEKLFF
.	TRBJ2-7	TRBV27	TRBD2	TGTGCCAGCAGTTCGCGGACTAGCGGGAGAGACGAGCAGTACTTC	CASSSRTSGRDEQYF
.	TRBJ2-1	TRBV6-5	TRBD2	TGTGCCAGCGCAGCGGGGGCAGAGCAGTTCTTC	CASAAGAEQFF
.	TRBJ2-3	TRBV7-9	TRBD2	TGTGCCAGCAGCTTGGGGACTAGCGGGGGGGTCACAGATACGCAGTATTTT	CASSLGTSGGVTDTQYF
.	TRBJ2-5	TRBV5-1	.	TGCGCCAGCAGCCGCCCCGAGCAACAAGAGACCCAGTACTTC	CASSRPEQQETQYF
.	TRBJ1-1	TRBV10-1	TRBD1	TGCGCCAGCAGTGACCCGGGACAGGGGGCGACTGAAGCTTTCTTT	CASSDPGQGATEAFF
.	TRBJ2-7	TRBV19	.	TGTGCCAGTAGTATGAATTCTGCGGATGCCTACGAGCAGTACTTC	CASSMNSADAYEQYF
.	TRBJ1-2	TRBV10-3	.	TGTGCCATCAGTGAAACAGGGACCGGCTACACCTTC	CAISETGTGYTF
.	TRBJ2-7	TRBV9	TRBD2	TGTGCCAGCAGCGTCGACCCGACTAGCGGGAGAAAGAAGCAGTACTTC	CASSVDPTSGRKKQYF
.	TRBJ2-7	TRBV6-1	.	TGTGCCAGCAGACCCAGGACGGGGAGCTCCTACGAGCAGTACTTC	CASRPRTGSSYEQYF
few	TRBJ2-7	TRBV10-1	TRBD1	TGCGCCAGCAGTGAGTTCACCTCCGGGACAGGGGCTGACGAGCAGTACTTC	CASSEFTSGTGADEQYF
few	TRBJ2-1	TRBV11-2	.	TGTGCCAGCAGCCCCACTGGAGCGCTCAATGAGCAGTTCTTC	CASSPTGALNEQFF
once	TRBJ2-3	TRBV29-1	.	TGCAGCGTTGCCAGCCCGGGAGATTGGGATACGCAGTATTTT	CSVASPGDWDTQYF
.	TRBJ2-1	TRBV15	.	TGTGCCACCAGCAGGGGGTTTGGGACTGGAAACAATGAGCAGTTCTTC	CATSRGFGTGNNEQFF